The subject of this entry is one TCR beta chain. Its target is not known. The record originates from a study of cytomegalovirus exposure and HLA in healthy donors. The study's findings and limits: A later analysis associated some 16,000 TCR beta sequences with HLA alleles at a 0.05 false discovery rate. Reportedly, HLA-A and HLA-B alleles of most subjects were accurately predicted from TCR beta.

13 Jbeta primers and 60 Vbeta primers were used for the PCR. The data were produced by immunoSEQ multiplex PCR, yet TCRdb's version contains in-frame clones alone and is incomplete. Altogether about 130,000 clones are present, about 81% being singletons, with the ten largest covering 7%. This clonotype was obtained from a man aged 30 to 45 in good health and CMV-seronegative. Sequenced material: PBMCs.

The CDR3 region has the DNA TGTGCCAGTAGTACGCCCCGGGGGGGCACTGAAGCTTTCTTT. This codes for CASSTPRGGTEAFF. The chain links TRBV19 to TRBJ1-1; maybe TRBD1 (5 bases). Germline-derived CDR1 and CDR2 are LNHDA and SQIVND (reference sequence). V shed 4 bases and J shed 4 bases, with 13 bases lying between them. The CDR3 spans 14 residues.